These 18 T cell receptor beta chains share one sample of origin, sequenced in a study of blood T cell repertoires in COVID-19 (dated by TCRdb to 2018 to 2021). The library was built by means of the immunoSEQ multiplex PCR assay. Not all clones reach the TCRdb copy of this immuneACCESS table, which keeps in-frame sequences only. Checked studies attribute under half of the gap to unresolved V genes and leave the rest unexplained. The sample contains over 150,000 clones, around 83% of them found a single time. The top ten constitute more than 7.5% of the sample. Sequenced sample: peripheral blood. The origin of the receptors is a woman aged 70-85 years with COVID-19, enrolled during active disease.

The chain has TRBV7-2 and TRBJ2-1; possible D gene TRBD2, 6 bases. CDR1 and CDR2 from the germline V gene are SGHTA and FQGNSA. The CDR3 runs to 16 residues. V shed 3 bases and J shed 0 bases, with 12 bases lying between them. Here the CDR3 reads CASSFIAALSYNEQFF. CDR3 nucleotide sequence: TGTGCCAGCAGCTTCATAGCGGCCCTCTCCTACAATGAGCAGTTCTTC.

The chain recombines TRBV2 with TRBJ1-6; TRBD1 agrees at 9 bases. The trim removed 9 bases at V and 7 bases at J, leaving 4 bases unmatched. The CDR3 sequence is 13 residues long. Germline assignment: CDR1 SNHLY and CDR2 FYNNEI. This CDR3 is CARRTGANSPLHF. The CDR3 nucleotides are TGTGCCAGAAGGACAGGGGCCAATTCACCCCTCCACTTT.

The V and J genes are TRBV7-2 and TRBJ1-1; D remains ambiguous. The V end lost 4 bases, the J end lost 2 bases, and 8 bases lay between the germline ends. Germline lookup yields CDR1 SGHTA and CDR2 FQGNSA. This CDR3 spans 13 amino acids. For the CDR3, the DNA is TGTGCCAGCAGCTCGTACAGAAACACTGAAGCTTTCTTT. This codes for CASSSYRNTEAFF.

The rearrangement uses TRBV9 and TRBJ2-7; a possible D gene is TRBD1 (6 bases). Germline CDR1 is SGDLS and CDR2 is YYNGEE. V was clipped by 0 bases and J by 4 bases, with 11 bases between them. The CDR3 length is 14 residues. Written as DNA, the CDR3 is TGTGCCAGCAGCGTAGACGGACAGTGGTACGAGCAGTACTTC. Amino acid sequence: CASSVDGQWYEQYF.

This chain uses TRBV10-3 with TRBJ2-7; 12 bases are shared with TRBD2. Trimming removed 5 bases from V and 4 bases from J; junction bases left unmatched: 15. This CDR3 spans 18 amino acids. CDR1 and CDR2 (germline): ENHRY, SYGVKD. CDR3: CAISSFSRTSGTGYEQYF. Here the CDR3 DNA reads TGTGCCATCAGTTCGTTCTCCCGGACTAGCGGGACTGGTTACGAGCAGTACTTC.

V and J are TRBV28 and TRBJ2-5; 11 bases align to TRBD2. The V gene's germline CDR1 is MDHEN and CDR2 SYDVKM. J gave up 5 bases and V 4 bases, and 6 bases lay outside the gene matches. The CDR3 is 15 amino acids. In DNA, the CDR3 is TGTGCCAGCAGTTCCCTACTAGCGGGAGTGGAGACCCAGTACTTC. Translation gives CASSSLLAGVETQYF. The whole variable domain, filled in from reference TRBV28 and TRBJ2-5, reads DVKVTQSSRYLVKRTGEKVFLECVQDMDHENMFWYRQDPGLGLRLIYFSYDVKMKEKGDIPEGYSVSREKKERFSLILESASTNQTSMYLCASSSLLAGVETQYFGPGTRLLVL.

This chain joins TRBV6-6 and TRBJ2-2, with D perhaps TRBD1 (6 bases). The V end lost 2 bases, the J end lost 7 bases, and 11 bases lay between the germline ends. The V gene's germline CDR1 is MNHNY and CDR2 SVGAGI (reference sequence). The CDR3 covers 14 residues. DNA for the CDR3: TGTGCCAGCAGTTACGGGCTAGGGGGCGGGGAGCTGTTTTTT. Translated, it gives CASSYGLGGGELFF.

This clone was observed once. The rearrangement joins TRBV27 to TRBJ2-5; no clear D. This CDR3 comprises 14 residues. Germline V gives CDR1 MNHEY, CDR2 SMNVEV (reference sequence). Trimming removed 0 bases at V and 2 bases at J, with 7 bases between. The DNA of the CDR3 is TGTGCCAGCAGTTTATCGTGGAGACAAGAGACCCAGTACTTC. This codes for CASSLSWRQETQYF.

The chain couples TRBV7-9 to TRBJ1-4; 7 bases are a match to TRBD1. Per the germline V gene, CDR1 is SEHNR and CDR2 is FQNEAQ (reference sequence). CDR3 length: 15 residues. The J segment lost 4 bases and the V segment lost 4 bases, leaving 6 bases of the junction unmatched. The CDR3 DNA reads TGTGCCAGCAGCTCTACAGGGGTCCTTAATGAAAAACTGTTTTTT. Its protein product is CASSSTGVLNEKLFF.

A few counts support this clone. This sample includes further DNA sequences coding for the same CDR3. The J gene is TRBJ2-5, the V gene TRBV29-1, with 8 nucleotides matching TRBD1. Germline assignment: CDR1 SQVTM and CDR2 ANQGSEA. The CDR3 length is 13 residues. V gave up 6 bases and J gave up 5 bases; unmatched junction bases: 8. The CDR3 coding sequence is TGCAGCGTGGACCCCCAGGGGGCGGAGACCCAGTACTTC. This codes for CSVDPQGAETQYF.

This clone was recorded only once. The gene calls are TRBV24-1 and TRBJ2-3; 10 positions agree with TRBD1. Trimming removed 2 bases from V and 2 bases from J; junction bases left unmatched: 15. The CDR3 is made up of 20 amino acids. The germline gives CDR1 KGHDR, CDR2 SFDVKD. The CDR3 DNA sequence: TGTGCCACCAGTGATTCTCCGGGACAGGGGTATTCGGGGACCACAGATACGCAGTATTTT. It encodes CATSDSPGQGYSGTTDTQYF.

The CDR3 here is CAWQGNAKNIQYF. In DNA, the CDR3 is TGTGCCTGGCAGGGTAACGCCAAAAACATTCAGTACTTC. The chain employs TRBV30 and TRBJ2-4; D may be TRBD1 (5 bases). This CDR3 spans 13 amino acids. Germline CDR1 reads GTSNPN; CDR2 reads SVGIG (reference sequence). V was shortened by 5 bases and J by 1 base, with 9 bases between the two germline ends.

V usage is TRBV21-1 and J usage is TRBJ2-1; TRBD1, as called in the table, went unchecked against the DNA. TRBV21-1 is a recognized pseudogene. CDR3 length: 16 residues. The DNA of the CDR3 is TGTGCCAGCAGCAAAGCACGGACAGGCTCCTACAATGAGCAGTTCTTC. This gives the protein CASSKARTGSYNEQFF.

The chain employs TRBV6-2 or TRBV6-3 and TRBJ2-7; the match to TRBD2 covers 9 bases. J lost 0 bases, V lost 5 bases, and 11 bases had no gene match. The CDR3 totals 17 residues. CDR1 is MNHEY and CDR2 is SVGEGT in the germline V gene. The CDR3, as DNA: TGTGCCAGCAGTACACCCCGACTAGCGGAGAGCTCCTACGAGCAGTACTTC. Encoded protein: CASSTPRLAESSYEQYF.

The CDR3 reads CASSPYRGVEAFF. The CDR3 bases are TGTGCCAGCAGTCCTTACAGGGGGGTAGAAGCTTTCTTT. V usage is TRBV6-5 and J usage is TRBJ1-1; TRBD1 matches at 8 bases. The CDR3 has 13 residues. Unmatched junction bases numbered 7, after V lost 5 bases and J lost 8 bases. Germline loops: CDR1 MNHEY, CDR2 SVGAGI.

The rearrangement joins TRBV3-1 (or the pseudogene TRBV3-2) to TRBJ2-1, with TRBD1 as a possible D gene (5 bases). V lost 0 bases and J 10 bases, leaving 10 bases between the germline ends. Germline V gene lookup returns CDR1 LGHDT and CDR2 YNNKEL (reference sequence). There are 13 residues in the CDR3. CDR3 sequence: CASSQDLNREQFF. For the CDR3, the DNA is TGTGCCAGCAGCCAAGACCTAAACAGGGAGCAGTTCTTC.

The CDR3 DNA is TGTGCCAGCAGTTGGCTAGGGGGCCGGAGTGGCTACACCTTC. Its translation is CASSWLGGRSGYTF. The chain links TRBV27 to TRBJ1-2, with 7 bases that match TRBD1. This CDR3 has 14 amino acids. The germline V gene has CDR1 MNHEY and CDR2 SMNVEV (reference sequence). The V segment lost 4 bases and the J segment 7 bases; nucleotides outside the gene matches: 9.

The chain recombines TRBV7-2 with TRBJ2-3; 16 bases fit TRBD2. V dropped 5 bases and J dropped 6; count of bases not matched to a gene: 8. The length of the CDR3 is 17 residues. Germline V gives CDR1 SGHTA, CDR2 FQGNSA. The DNA of the CDR3 is TGTGCCAGCAGCACCGGGACTAGCGGGAGGGCCTCGGATACGCAGTATTTT. Protein product: CASSTGTSGRASDTQYF.